This TCR beta chain stems from a study of cytomegalovirus exposure and HLA in healthy donors. Notes on the study in general: A few CMV-associated chains were confirmed in vitro to be specific for CMV antigens. An observed cluster of highly shared sequence variants was recorded as a likely sequencing artifact. TCR beta V- and J-gene trimming was later associated with a missense DCLRE1C variant.

A remark on this clone: Antigen unknown.

Losses at the gene ends were 4 bases for V and 2 bases for J; bases not matched to a gene: 13. The germline V gene encodes CDR1 LNHDA and CDR2 SQIVND (reference sequence). CDR3 length: 17 amino acids. Primers for the PCR totalled 60 Vbeta and 13 Jbeta. Generated by immunoSEQ multiplex PCR, the TCRdb table keeps only in-frame clones and is missing some. The table includes tens of thousands of clones, about 70% detected once. This chain links TRBV19 with TRBJ2-7; 8 bases fit TRBD1. Sequenced sample: PBMCs. The receptor's source is a woman aged 55-75 years in good health and CMV-seropositive. The CDR3 coding sequence is TGTGCCAGTAGTACATGGACCGACAGGGGTGCAGCCTACGAGCAGTACTTC. As protein: CASSTWTDRGAAYEQYF. Complete variable domain (other parts from reference TRBV19 and TRBJ2-7): DGGITQSPKYLFRKEGQNVTLSCEQNLNHDAMYWYRQDPGQGLRLIYYSQIVNDFQKGDIAEGYSVSREKKESFPLTVTSAQKNPTAFYLCASSTWTDRGAAYEQYFGPGTRLTVT.